The entry below describes one TCR beta chain. Only in-frame clones appear in the TCRdb table, and some are missing; sequencing was by immunoSEQ multiplex PCR. This sample has tens of thousands of clones, with 85% to 95% found just once. This record belongs to a study of technical replicates of blood from several donors. In germline, CDR1 is SGDLS, CDR2 YYNGEE. The CDR3 covers 14 residues. V shed 4 bases, J shed 10 bases, and the junction held 9 bases outside the gene matches. The receptor comes from a human donor in good health. Some clones in this sample may be carry-over from other donors' samples. The sequenced sample consisted of PBMCs. The chain uses TRBV9 and TRBJ2-1; TRBD2 agrees at 9 bases. As DNA, the CDR3 is TGTGCCAGCAGCTTGGCGGGAGGGCGACAAGAGCAGTTCTTC. Residues: CASSLAGGRQEQFF.